The clone carrying this T cell receptor (beta chain) was counted between two and nine times. The data are from a study of regulatory T cells in long-lasting Graves disease. Trimming shortened V by 3 bases and J by 0 bases, and 12 bases separated the two germline ends. Germline V gives CDR1 DFQATT, CDR2 SNEGSKA (reference sequence). This CDR3 region has 16 residues. Time point specified: persistent/refractory GD, antithyroid drugs over 5 years with positive TRAb. Isolated PBMC RNA provided the starting material for the TCR library. Researchers made TCR beta libraries by using iRepertoire HTBI primers and running Arm-PCR on CDR3 regions. MiXCR was run by TCRdb on the multiplex PCR reads, yielding one entry per CDR3 protein. The table records 500,000 to 700,000 distinct CDR3 sequences, approximately 29% of them present only once.

The rearrangement links TRBV20-1 to TRBJ1-6; no clear D. This TCR was sampled from a female donor with Graves disease. The sample was peripheral blood mononuclear cells (PBMCs), taken when the disease was refractory, from a patient treated with antithyroid drugs. The DNA of the CDR3 is TGCAGTGCTAGTATCGCACAGAGCTCCTATAATTCACCCCTCCACTTT. It translates to CSASIAQSSYNSPLHF.